This T cell receptor beta chain is drawn from a study of monozygotic twins with inflammatory bowel disease. The study, taken as a whole, reports: It was in IBD patients that TCRbeta diversity (inverse Simpson) was lower than in healthy co-twins.

The CDR3 runs to 15 residues. The germline V gene encodes CDR1 SGHTA and CDR2 FQGNSA. Researchers generated cDNA in eight separate reactions per sample. One entry per CDR3 protein, without DNA, is what TCRdb gives after re-calling the 5' RACE reads. This table holds some 130,000 distinct CDR3 sequences. About this clonotype itself: Its specificity is not known.

The chain has TRBV7-2 and TRBJ2-5; TCRdb proposes TRBD2, but this gene call is untestable without DNA. The sequenced sample was blood. The TCR sequence derives from a human donor with ulcerative colitis or Crohn's disease, or a healthy co-twin of an affected twin (not recorded which). This chain's CDR3 is CASSPTSGSAGTQYF. Variable domain in full (rest from reference TRBV7-2 and TRBJ2-5): GAGVSQSPSNKVTEKGKDVELRCDPISGHTALYWYRQSLGQGLEFLIYFQGNSAPDKSGLPSDRFSAERTGGSVSTLTIQRTQQEDSAVYLCASSPTSGSAGTQYFGPGTRLLVL.